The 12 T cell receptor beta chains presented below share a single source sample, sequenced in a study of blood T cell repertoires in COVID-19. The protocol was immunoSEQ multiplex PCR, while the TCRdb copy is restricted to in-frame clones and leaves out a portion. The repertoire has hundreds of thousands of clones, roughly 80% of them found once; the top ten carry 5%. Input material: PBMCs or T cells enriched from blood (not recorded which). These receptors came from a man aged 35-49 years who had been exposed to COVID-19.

CDR3 sequence: CASSRAGTSGIDEQFF. In DNA form, the CDR3 reads TGTGCCAGCAGCCGCGCAGGGACTAGCGGGATAGATGAGCAGTTCTTC. This chain joins TRBV7-9 and TRBJ2-1, with 13 nucleotides matching TRBD2. This CDR3 has 16 amino acids. J lost 8 bases, V lost 5 bases, and 9 bases had no gene match. In germline, CDR1 is SEHNR, CDR2 FQNEAQ (reference sequence).

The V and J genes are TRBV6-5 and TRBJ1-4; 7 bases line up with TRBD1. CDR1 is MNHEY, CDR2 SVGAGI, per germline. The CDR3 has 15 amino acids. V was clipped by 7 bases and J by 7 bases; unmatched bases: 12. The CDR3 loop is CASTPEGAGSEKLFF. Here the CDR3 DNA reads TGTGCCAGCACTCCCGAGGGGGCGGGTAGTGAAAAACTGTTTTTT.

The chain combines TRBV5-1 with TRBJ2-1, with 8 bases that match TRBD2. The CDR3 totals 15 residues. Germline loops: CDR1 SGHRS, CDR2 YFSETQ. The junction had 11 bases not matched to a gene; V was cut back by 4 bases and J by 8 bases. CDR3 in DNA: TGCGCCAGCAGCGCATCTCGGGGGGGCGGCTATGAGCAGTTCTTC. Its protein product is CASSASRGGGYEQFF.

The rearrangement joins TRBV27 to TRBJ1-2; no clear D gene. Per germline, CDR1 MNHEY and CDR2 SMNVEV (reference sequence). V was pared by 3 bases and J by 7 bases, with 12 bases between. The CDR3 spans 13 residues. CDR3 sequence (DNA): TGTGCCAGCAGTTTGTACCGGGATGTTGGCTACACCTTC. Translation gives CASSLYRDVGYTF.

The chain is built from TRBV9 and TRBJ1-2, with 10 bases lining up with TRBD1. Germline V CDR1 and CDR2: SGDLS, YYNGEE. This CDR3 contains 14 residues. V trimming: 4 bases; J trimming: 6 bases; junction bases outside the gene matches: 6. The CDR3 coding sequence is TGTGCCAGCAGCCCGGGACAGGGGTTTGATGGCTACACCTTC. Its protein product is CASSPGQGFDGYTF.

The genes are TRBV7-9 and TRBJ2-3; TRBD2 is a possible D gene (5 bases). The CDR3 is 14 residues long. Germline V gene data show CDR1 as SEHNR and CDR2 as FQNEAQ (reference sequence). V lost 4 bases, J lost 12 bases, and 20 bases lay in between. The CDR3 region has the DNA TGTGCCAGCAGCTACCTCGAGATTAGCGTCTTTCAGTATTTT. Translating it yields CASSYLEISVFQYF.

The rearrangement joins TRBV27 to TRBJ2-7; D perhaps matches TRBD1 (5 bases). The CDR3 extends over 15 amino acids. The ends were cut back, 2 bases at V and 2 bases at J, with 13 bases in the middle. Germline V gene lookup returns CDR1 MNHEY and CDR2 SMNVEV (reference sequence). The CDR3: CASSLRPVGAYEQYF. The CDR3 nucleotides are TGTGCCAGCAGTTTACGGCCGGTAGGGGCCTACGAGCAGTACTTC.

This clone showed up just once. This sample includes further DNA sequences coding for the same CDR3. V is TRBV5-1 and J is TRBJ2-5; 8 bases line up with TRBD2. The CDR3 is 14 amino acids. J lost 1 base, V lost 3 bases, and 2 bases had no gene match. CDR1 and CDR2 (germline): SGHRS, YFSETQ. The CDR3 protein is CASSSTSGQETQYF. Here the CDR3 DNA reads TGCGCCAGCAGCTCCACTAGCGGCCAAGAGACCCAGTACTTC.

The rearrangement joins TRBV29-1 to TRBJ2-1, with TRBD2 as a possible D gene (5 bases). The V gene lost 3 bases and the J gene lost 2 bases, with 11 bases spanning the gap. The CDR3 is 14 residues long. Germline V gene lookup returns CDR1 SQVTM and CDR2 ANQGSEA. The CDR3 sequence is CSVDVAFAYNEQFF. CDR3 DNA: TGCAGCGTTGATGTAGCGTTTGCCTACAATGAGCAGTTCTTC.

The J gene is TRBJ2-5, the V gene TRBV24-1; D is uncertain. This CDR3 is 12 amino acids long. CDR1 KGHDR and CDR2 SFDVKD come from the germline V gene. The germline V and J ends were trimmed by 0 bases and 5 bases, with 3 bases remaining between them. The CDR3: CATSDLQETQYF. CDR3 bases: TGTGCCACCAGTGATTTGCAGGAGACCCAGTACTTC.

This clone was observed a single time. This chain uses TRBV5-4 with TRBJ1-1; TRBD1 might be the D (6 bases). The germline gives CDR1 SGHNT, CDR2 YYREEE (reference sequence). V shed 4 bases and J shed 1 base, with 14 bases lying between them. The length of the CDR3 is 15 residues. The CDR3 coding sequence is TGTGCCAGCAGCCCTCGGACAGAAGAGAACACTGAAGCTTTCTTT. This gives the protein CASSPRTEENTEAFF.

CDR3 amino acids: CASDVAGQGGQPQHF. The CDR3 DNA is TGTGCCAGCGATGTGGCTGGACAGGGAGGTCAGCCCCAGCATTTT. This sequence joins TRBV18 and TRBJ1-5, with 8 nucleotides matching TRBD1. Germline-derived CDR1 and CDR2 are KGHSH and LQKENI. The CDR3 is made up of 15 amino acids. The V and J ends lost 8 bases and 6 bases, in that order; junction bases with no gene match: 12.